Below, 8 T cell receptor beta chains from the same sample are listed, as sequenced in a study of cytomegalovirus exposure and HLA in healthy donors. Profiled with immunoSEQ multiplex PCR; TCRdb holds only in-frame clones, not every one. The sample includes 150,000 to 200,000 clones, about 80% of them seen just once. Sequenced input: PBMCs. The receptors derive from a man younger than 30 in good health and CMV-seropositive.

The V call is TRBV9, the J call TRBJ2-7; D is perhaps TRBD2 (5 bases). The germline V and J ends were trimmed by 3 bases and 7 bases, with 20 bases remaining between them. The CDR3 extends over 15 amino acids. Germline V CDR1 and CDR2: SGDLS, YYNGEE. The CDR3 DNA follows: TGTGCCAGCAGCGGACGCCCCGGACTCCTCCCTGAGCAGTACTTC. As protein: CASSGRPGLLPEQYF.

In DNA form, the CDR3 reads TGCGCCAGTCAGGGGGCCGGGGAGCTGTTTTTT. It specifies CASQGAGELFF. This chain connects TRBV5-1 to TRBJ2-2; 7 nucleotides match TRBD1. Germline trimming cut 8 bases from V and 6 bases from J; bases unmatched to any gene: 1. Looked up from germline, CDR1 is SGHRS and CDR2 is YFSETQ. CDR3 length: 11 residues.

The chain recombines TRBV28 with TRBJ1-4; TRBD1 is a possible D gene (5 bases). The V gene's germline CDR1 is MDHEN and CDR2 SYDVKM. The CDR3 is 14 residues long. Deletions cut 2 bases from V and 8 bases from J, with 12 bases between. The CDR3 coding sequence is TGTGCCAGCAGTTTACCGGGGCGGGACGAAAAACTGTTTTTT. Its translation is CASSLPGRDEKLFF.

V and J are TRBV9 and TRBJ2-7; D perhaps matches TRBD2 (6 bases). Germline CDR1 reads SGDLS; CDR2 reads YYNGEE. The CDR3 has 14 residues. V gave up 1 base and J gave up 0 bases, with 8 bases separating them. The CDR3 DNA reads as TGTGCCAGCAGCGTATTCGGGAGCTCCTACGAGCAGTACTTC. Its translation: CASSVFGSSYEQYF.

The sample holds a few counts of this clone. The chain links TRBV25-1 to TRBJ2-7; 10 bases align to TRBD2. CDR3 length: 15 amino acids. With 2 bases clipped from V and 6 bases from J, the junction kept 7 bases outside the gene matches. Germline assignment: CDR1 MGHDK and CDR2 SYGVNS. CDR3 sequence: CASSEPRLAGSEQYF. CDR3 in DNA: TGTGCCAGCAGTGAACCGAGACTAGCGGGCTCCGAGCAGTACTTC.

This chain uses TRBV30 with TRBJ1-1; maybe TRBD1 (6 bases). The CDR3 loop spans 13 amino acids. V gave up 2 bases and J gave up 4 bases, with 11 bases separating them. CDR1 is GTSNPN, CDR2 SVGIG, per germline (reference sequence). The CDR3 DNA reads TGTGCCTGGAGTAGGGGGTTCCCCACTGAAGCTTTCTTT. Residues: CAWSRGFPTEAFF.

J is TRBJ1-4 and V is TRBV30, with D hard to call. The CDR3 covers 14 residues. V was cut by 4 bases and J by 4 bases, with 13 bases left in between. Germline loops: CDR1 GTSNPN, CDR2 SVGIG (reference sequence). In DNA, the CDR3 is TGTGCCTGGACCCACTCGTATGGTAATGAAAAACTGTTTTTT. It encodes CAWTHSYGNEKLFF. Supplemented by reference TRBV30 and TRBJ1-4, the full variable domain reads SQTIHQWPATLVQPVGSPLSLECTVEGTSNPNLYWYRQAAGRGLQLLFYSVGIGQISSEVPQNLSASRPQDRQFILSSKKLLLSDSGFYLCAWTHSYGNEKLFFGSGTQLSVL.

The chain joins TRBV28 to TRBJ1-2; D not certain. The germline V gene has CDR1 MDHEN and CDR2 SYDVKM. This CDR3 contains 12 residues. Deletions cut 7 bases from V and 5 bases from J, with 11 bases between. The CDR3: CASKSGGYGYTF. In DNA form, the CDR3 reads TGTGCCAGCAAGTCAGGCGGGTATGGCTACACCTTC.